The 22 T cell receptor beta chains in this list originate from one sample, sequenced in a study of T cell responses to AZD1222 COVID-19 vaccine. TCRdb keeps only in-frame clones here, not all; method: immunoSEQ multiplex PCR. The sample includes 130,000 or so clones, around nine tenths of them seen just once. The input for sequencing was peripheral blood, taken on day 0 of MenACWY control vaccination. The source of these receptors is an adult in good health.

This clone was found once. The rearrangement links TRBV6-5 to TRBJ1-1, with TRBD1 matching over 7 bases. In germline, CDR1 is MNHEY, CDR2 SVGAGI. After removal of 6 bases from V and 5 bases from J, the junction contained 12 bases not matched to a gene. The length of the CDR3 is 15 residues. For the CDR3, the DNA is TGTGCCAGCAGAAGAGGGACACCAGGGGGGACTGAAGCTTTCTTT. Translation gives CASRRGTPGGTEAFF.

This CDR3 reads CASSLVVSSSGNTIYF. The CDR3 DNA follows: TGTGCCAGCAGCTTGGTCGTCTCGAGCTCGGGAAACACCATATATTTT. The chain has TRBV5-5 and TRBJ1-3; unclear D gene. Germline-derived CDR1 and CDR2 are SGHKS and YYEKEE (reference sequence). The CDR3 totals 16 residues. Between the trimmed V and J ends, which lost 0 bases and 4 bases, there was a span of 14 bases.

CDR3: CASSQLAGTTDTQYF. CDR3 DNA: TGCGCCAGCAGCCAACTAGCGGGAACGACAGATACGCAGTATTTT. V usage is TRBV4-1 and J usage is TRBJ2-3, with 9 bases lining up with TRBD2. The CDR3 has 15 residues. The germline V gene has CDR1 MGHRA and CDR2 YSYEKL. Trimming took 2 bases from V and 3 from J; bases not matched to a gene: 3.

The chain recombines TRBV27 with TRBJ2-3, with D hard to call. CDR3 length: 14 residues. Germline V gene data show CDR1 as MNHEY and CDR2 as SMNVEV (reference sequence). Between the trimmed V and J ends, which lost 1 base and 4 bases, there was a span of 9 bases. The DNA of the CDR3 is TGTGCCAGCAGTTTATATTACCTTGCAGATACGCAGTATTTT. Its translation: CASSLYYLADTQYF.

CDR3: CASNVDSNNSPLHF. DNA of the CDR3: TGTGCCAGCAATGTAGACAGTAATAATTCACCCCTCCACTTT. The chain uses TRBV3-1 (or the pseudogene TRBV3-2) and TRBJ1-6; D possibly corresponds to TRBD1 (5 bases). The CDR3 covers 14 residues. Germline V gives CDR1 LGHDT, CDR2 YNNKEL (reference sequence). V was trimmed by 7 bases and J by 5 bases, leaving 12 bases between them.

The rearrangement links TRBV6-1 to TRBJ2-1; D not resolved. V was trimmed by 2 bases and J by 4 bases, leaving 12 bases between them. The length of the CDR3 is 15 residues. The V gene's germline CDR1 is MNHNS and CDR2 SASEGT. In DNA form, the CDR3 reads TGTGCCAGCAGTGAACTCCCCAGAACTTACAATGAGCAGTTCTTC. Its translation: CASSELPRTYNEQFF.

The table lists this clone with a count of one. The chain combines TRBV7-9 with TRBJ1-1; TRBD1 might be the D (5 bases). Germline values: CDR1 SEHNR, CDR2 FQNEAQ (reference sequence). V dropped 1 base and J dropped 7 bases, with 13 bases sitting between them. This CDR3 is 14 amino acids long. DNA for the CDR3: TGTGCCAGCAGCTTAGTCGACAGCATCTTTGAAGCTTTCTTT. Residues: CASSLVDSIFEAFF. Together with reference TRBV7-9 and TRBJ1-1, the CDR3 gives the full variable domain: DTGVSQNPRHKITKRGQNVTFRCDPISEHNRLYWYRQTLGQGPEFLTYFQNEAQLEKSRLLSDRFSAERPKGSFSTLEIQRTEQGDSAMYLCASSLVDSIFEAFFGQGTRLTVV.

This chain links TRBV5-4 with TRBJ2-1, with TRBD2 as a possible D gene (7 bases). The V end lost 0 bases, the J end lost 12 bases, and 25 bases lay between the germline ends. The CDR3 has 17 residues. Looked up from germline, CDR1 is SGHNT and CDR2 is YYREEE (reference sequence). The CDR3 bases are TGTGCCAGCAGCTTGGGGACCGGGGGCGCAGCGGGGAAGGGGCAGTTCTTC. Its translation is CASSLGTGGAAGKGQFF.

In its sample, this clone was seen once. The V call is TRBV5-8, the J call TRBJ2-7, with no clear D. The V and J ends lost 1 base and 0 bases respectively, with 5 bases between them. The germline V gene encodes CDR1 SGHTS and CDR2 YDEGEE. CDR3 length: 13 amino acids. CDR3 sequence (DNA): TGTGCCAGCAGCTTGTTAAGCTCCTACGAGCAGTACTTC. This translates into CASSLLSSYEQYF.

V and J are TRBV6-5 and TRBJ2-2; D is uncertain. Per the germline V gene, CDR1 is MNHEY and CDR2 is SVGAGI. V gave up 5 bases and J gave up 2 bases, with 9 bases separating them. This CDR3 is built from 14 residues. This CDR3 reads CASSRRLNTGELFF. CDR3 nucleotide sequence: TGTGCCAGCAGTCGACGCCTTAACACCGGGGAGCTGTTTTTT.

This chain connects TRBV19 to TRBJ2-1; unclear D gene. The CDR3 is 14 amino acids. The germline V gene encodes CDR1 LNHDA and CDR2 SQIVND (reference sequence). Trimming cost V 2 bases and J 4 bases, with 9 bases left between them. CDR3 region: CASSITGGYNEQFF. CDR3 DNA sequence: TGTGCCAGTAGTATAACGGGTGGGTACAATGAGCAGTTCTTC.

The chain links TRBV7-9 to TRBJ1-1; D is undetermined. Trimming removed 1 base at V and 4 bases at J, with 7 bases between. The CDR3 has 13 amino acids. The germline gives CDR1 SEHNR, CDR2 FQNEAQ (reference sequence). CDR3 sequence (DNA): TGTGCCAGCAGCTTAGAGGGTCCCACTGAAGCTTTCTTT. It translates to CASSLEGPTEAFF.

This sequence joins TRBV4-3 and TRBJ2-7, with D perhaps TRBD1 or TRBD2 (5 bases each). Trimming cost V 1 base and J 0 bases, with 10 bases left between them. From germline, CDR1 is LGHNA and CDR2 YSLEER. This CDR3 has 15 amino acids. CDR3 bases: TGCGCCAGCAGCCAAGTGGCAGGGAGCTCCTACGAGCAGTACTTC. This sequence encodes CASSQVAGSSYEQYF.

The chain combines TRBV5-1 with TRBJ1-4; TRBD1 is a possible D gene (6 bases). This CDR3 comprises 12 residues. V was cut by 7 bases and J by 8 bases, with 12 bases left in between. Germline assignment: CDR1 SGHRS and CDR2 YFSETQ. CDR3: CASPNRGEKLFF. The CDR3, as DNA: TGCGCCAGCCCTAATAGGGGGGAAAAACTGTTTTTT.

The chain links TRBV7-9 to TRBJ1-2, with a possible D match to TRBD1 (6 bases). The ends were cut back, 6 bases at V and 8 bases at J, with 13 bases in the middle. This CDR3 region has 12 residues. Per the germline V gene, CDR1 is SEHNR and CDR2 is FQNEAQ (reference sequence). DNA for the CDR3: TGTGCCAGCAGTCCAGGGGAGTCGGGCTACACCTTC. It codes for CASSPGESGYTF. Together with reference TRBV7-9 and TRBJ1-2, the CDR3 gives the full variable domain: DTGVSQNPRHKITKRGQNVTFRCDPISEHNRLYWYRQTLGQGPEFLTYFQNEAQLEKSRLLSDRFSAERPKGSFSTLEIQRTEQGDSAMYLCASSPGESGYTFGSGTRLTVV.

V is TRBV21-1 and J is TRBJ2-7; the D call in the table, TRBD1, was not verified against the DNA. TRBV21-1 is annotated as a pseudogene. The CDR3 consists of 12 residues. The CDR3 bases are TGTGCCGGAAGGACAGGGGCCTACGAGCAGTACTTC. Translated, it gives CAGRTGAYEQYF.

This clone is deemed medium-sized. This rearrangement joins TRBV30 to TRBJ1-5; 9 bases are a match to TRBD1. Germline CDR1 and CDR2: GTSNPN and SVGIG (reference sequence). With 0 bases clipped from V and 4 bases from J, the junction kept 10 bases outside the gene matches. The CDR3 runs to 17 residues. The DNA of the CDR3 is TGTGCCTGGAGTGTACGGACAGGGGTGATAGGAAATCAGCCCCAGCATTTT. This gives the protein CAWSVRTGVIGNQPQHF. Complete variable domain (other parts from reference TRBV30 and TRBJ1-5): SQTIHQWPATLVQPVGSPLSLECTVEGTSNPNLYWYRQAAGRGLQLLFYSVGIGQISSEVPQNLSASRPQDRQFILSSKKLLLSDSGFYLCAWSVRTGVIGNQPQHFGDGTRLSIL.

About this clone itself: The same CDR3 is also encoded by other DNA sequences in this sample. CDR3 region: CASSGGWNTEAFF. The CDR3 coding sequence is TGTGCCAGTAGCGGAGGTTGGAACACTGAAGCTTTCTTT. V is TRBV19 and J is TRBJ1-1, with D unresolved. Germline loops: CDR1 LNHDA, CDR2 SQIVND (reference sequence). Trimming removed 6 bases at V and 1 base at J, with 9 bases between. The CDR3 is 13 residues long.

This clone was counted a single time. Sequence at one end of the junction differs from germline and may be a read error. The chain combines TRBV9 with TRBJ1-3; D is uncertain. The CDR3 totals 11 residues. CDR1 and CDR2 from the germline V gene are SGDLS and YYNGEE. CDR3 sequence: CASSVGTDVSF. CDR3 nucleotide sequence: TGTGCCAGCAGCGTAGGGACGGACGTTTCGTTT. Based on the CDR3 plus reference TRBV9 and TRBJ1-3, the full variable domain is DSGVTQTPKHLITATGQRVTLRCSPRSGDLSVYWYQQSLDQGLQFLIQYYNGEERAKGNILERFSAQQFPDLHSELNLSSLELGDSALYFCASSVGTDVSFGEGSWLTVV.

This clone turned up a few times. This chain joins TRBV15 and TRBJ1-4; D is undetermined. The CDR3 is 16 amino acids. The germline V gene encodes CDR1 LNHNV and CDR2 YYDKDF (reference sequence). The germline V and J ends were trimmed by 2 bases and 3 bases, with 13 bases remaining between them. CDR3 in DNA: TGTGCCACCAGCAGATTCCGCGGGGTCTCTAATGAAAAACTGTTTTTT. Its translation is CATSRFRGVSNEKLFF.

Here the CDR3 DNA reads TGTGCCAGTATCCCGGACACCTTAGCAACTGAAGCTTTCTTT. It is translated as CASIPDTLATEAFF. The chain couples TRBV19 to TRBJ1-1, with D perhaps matching TRBD1 (5 bases). V gave up 7 bases and J gave up 5 bases, with 17 bases separating them. The CDR3 runs 14 residues. CDR1 and CDR2 (germline): LNHDA, SQIVND (reference sequence).

The chain employs TRBV7-3 and TRBJ2-1; 9 bases align to TRBD2. V dropped 5 bases and J dropped 6; count of bases not matched to a gene: 8. The CDR3 is 15 amino acids. Germline V gene sequence: CDR1 SGHTA, CDR2 FQGTGA. CDR3: CASSGGTSRVNEQFF. CDR3 sequence (DNA): TGTGCCAGCAGCGGAGGGACTAGCAGGGTCAATGAGCAGTTCTTC.